The sample holds one count of the clone carrying this T cell receptor (beta chain). Its antigen is not identified. This specimen belongs to a study of neoadjuvant anti-PD-1 for oral cavity cancer. The CDR3 loop spans 12 amino acids. Germline assignment: CDR1 LNHDA and CDR2 SQIVND (reference sequence). Trimming took off 4 bases at V and 13 bases at J, with 17 bases between the two ends. The repertoire was sequenced with immunoSEQ multiplex PCR; TCRdb's copy has only in-frame clones and lacks some. This sample has 63,000 or so clones; approximately 87% occur once, and the top ten carry around 3%. The time point: after neoadjuvant nivolumab, at surgical resection. PBMCs were not maintained or expanded in culture before analysis. Study-level findings and limits: With a few patients per group, TCR findings need larger cohorts.

Sequencing was performed on PBMCs, taken after nivolumab (anti-PD-1) treatment. This TCR came from a person aged 35 to 85 with oral cavity squamous cell carcinoma. This chain links TRBV19 with TRBJ2-7; D is uncertain. Here the CDR3 DNA reads TGTGCCAGTAGTACAGATGTAGGACCGGTCTACTTC. Amino acid sequence: CASSTDVGPVYF.